The present TCR beta chain was sequenced within a study of Graves' ophthalmopathy and Graves' hyperthyroidism. Orbital computed tomography, thyroid ultrasound, TRAb, serum thyroxine and clinical symptoms formed the basis of diagnosis. The V gene lost 1 base and the J gene lost 4 bases, with 13 bases spanning the gap. The length of the CDR3 is 15 residues. Germline assignment: CDR1 SEHNR and CDR2 FQNEAQ (reference sequence). As the template, RNA transcripts were used to amplify TCR beta CDR3 regions. Investigators did first-round RT-PCR with HTBI primers, then second-round multiplex PCR. TCRdb re-called the multiplex PCR reads with MiXCR, one entry per CDR3 protein. The data contain 500,000 to 600,000 distinct CDR3 sequences, 35% to 40% of them singletons.

The chain combines TRBV7-9 with TRBJ1-1, with D maybe TRBD1 (6 bases). This clonotype was obtained from an adult man with Graves' hyperthyroidism. The sequenced sample consisted of peripheral blood or thyroid tissue (not recorded which). The CDR3 DNA is TGTGCCAGCAGCTTAGAAGGGGGTTTGGGCACTGAAGCTTTCTTT. This translates into CASSLEGGLGTEAFF. Based on the CDR3 plus reference TRBV7-9 and TRBJ1-1, the full variable domain is DTGVSQNPRHKITKRGQNVTFRCDPISEHNRLYWYRQTLGQGPEFLTYFQNEAQLEKSRLLSDRFSAERPKGSFSTLEIQRTEQGDSAMYLCASSLEGGLGTEAFFGQGTRLTVV.